Following are 30 T cell receptor beta chains from one sample sequenced in a study of blood T cell repertoires in COVID-19. The assay was immunoSEQ multiplex PCR, and TCRdb's table has in-frame clones only and misses some. The sample lists under 25,000 clones; over 80% were seen once. Sequenced input: peripheral blood. The receptors shown here come from a human donor in a cohort sampled during active COVID-19.

V and J are TRBV5-1 and TRBJ2-1; 14 positions match TRBD2. CDR1 SGHRS and CDR2 YFSETQ come from the germline V gene. The length of the CDR3 is 15 residues. Trimming at V came to 3 bases and at J to 9 bases, leaving 5 bases not matched to a gene. CDR3 DNA sequence: TGCGCCAGCAGCTACGGACTAGCGGGAGGATCTGAGCAGTTCTTC. Encoded protein: CASSYGLAGGSEQFF. Full variable domain (missing parts from reference TRBV5-1 and TRBJ2-1): KAGVTQTPRYLIKTRGQQVTLSCSPISGHRSVSWYQQTPGQGLQFLFEYFSETQRNKGNFPGRFSGRQFSNSRSEMNVSTLELGDSALYLCASSYGLAGGSEQFFGPGTRLTVL.

The J gene is TRBJ1-6, the V gene TRBV5-1; tentative D call: TRBD1 (5 bases). The V gene's germline CDR1 is SGHRS and CDR2 YFSETQ. Trimming removed 4 bases from V and 0 bases from J, with 11 bases in between. The CDR3 contains 16 residues. CDR3 bases: TGCGCCAGCAGCCTCGTGGGGGGCTCCTATAATTCACCCCTCCACTTT. Protein sequence: CASSLVGGSYNSPLHF.

The CDR3 coding sequence is TGTGCCAGCAAAGCCACCGGGGAGCTGTTTTTT. Translating gives CASKATGELFF. The V and J genes are TRBV18 and TRBJ2-2; no firm D call. The CDR3 totals 11 residues. The ends were cut back, 8 bases at V and 4 bases at J, with 5 bases in the middle. CDR1 and CDR2 (germline): KGHSH, LQKENI. Using reference TRBV18 and TRBJ2-2 for the parts outside the CDR3, the full variable domain is NAGVMQNPRHLVRRRGQEARLRCSPMKGHSHVYWYRQLPEEGLKFMVYLQKENIIDESGMPKERFSAEFPKEGPSILRIQQVVRGDSAAYFCASKATGELFFGEGSRLTVL.

Only a few counts were recorded for this clone. The rearrangement links TRBV19 to TRBJ1-5; the match to TRBD1 covers 9 bases. The CDR3 is made up of 15 amino acids. V was pared by 3 bases and J by 7 bases, with 7 bases of the junction left unmatched. Germline CDR1 is LNHDA and CDR2 is SQIVND (reference sequence). In DNA, the CDR3 is TGTGCCAGTAGTATTTGGGGACAGGGATCCCAGCCCCAGCATTTT. Translating gives CASSIWGQGSQPQHF.

The chain combines TRBV24-1 with TRBJ2-7; TRBD1 aligns across 7 bases. V shed 4 bases, J shed 3 bases, and the junction held 5 bases outside the gene matches. CDR1 and CDR2 from the germline V gene are KGHDR and SFDVKD. This CDR3 region has 14 residues. This chain's CDR3 is CATSDADRNYEQYF. In nucleotides, the CDR3 is TGTGCCACCAGTGACGCGGACAGGAACTACGAGCAGTACTTC.

Here the CDR3 DNA reads TGTGCCAGCACCCCAAGCTGGTCTAGCGGGAGTCACGAGCAGTACTTC. Its translation: CASTPSWSSGSHEQYF. The chain recombines TRBV3-1 (or the pseudogene TRBV3-2) with TRBJ2-7; the match to TRBD2 covers 10 bases. The CDR3 runs 16 residues. Germline V gene lookup returns CDR1 LGHDT and CDR2 YNNKEL (reference sequence). The J segment lost 5 bases and the V segment lost 7 bases, leaving 14 bases of the junction unmatched.

This clone was seen only once. This chain uses TRBV24-1 with TRBJ2-3; D uncertain. Deletions cut 3 bases from V and 6 bases from J, with 12 bases between. Germline CDR1 KGHDR, CDR2 SFDVKD. This CDR3 is 14 amino acids long. The CDR3 protein is CATSDPKAYDTQYF. CDR3 coding DNA: TGTGCCACCAGTGATCCTAAAGCGTACGATACGCAGTATTTT.

This clone was counted between two and nine times. The chain is built from TRBV19 and TRBJ2-2; TRBD1 is a possible D gene (6 bases). The V end lost 7 bases, the J end lost 6 bases, and 12 bases lay between the germline ends. This CDR3 contains 13 residues. Germline V CDR1 and CDR2: LNHDA, SQIVND (reference sequence). The CDR3 DNA sequence: TGTGCCAGTACCACAGGGTATCCCGGGGAGCTGTTTTTT. Translated, it gives CASTTGYPGELFF.

V usage is TRBV5-1 and J usage is TRBJ1-2; D possibly corresponds to TRBD1 (5 bases). V shed 4 bases and J shed 0 bases, with 19 bases lying between them. Germline assignment: CDR1 SGHRS and CDR2 YFSETQ. This CDR3 comprises 17 residues. CDR3 DNA: TGCGCCAGCAGCCCGCTAGGGGCAAATATAACTAACTATGGCTACACCTTC. This codes for CASSPLGANITNYGYTF.

This sequence joins TRBV28 and TRBJ1-5; 9 nucleotides align to TRBD1. V was clipped by 4 bases and J by 7 bases; unmatched bases: 5. The CDR3 has 14 residues. Germline V gene sequence: CDR1 MDHEN, CDR2 SYDVKM. The CDR3, as DNA: TGTGCCAGCAGTTATACAGGGGGCAGGCAGCCCCAGCATTTT. It yields the protein CASSYTGGRQPQHF.

The rearrangement joins TRBV19 to TRBJ1-1, with 9 bases identical to TRBD1. Germline trimming cut 6 bases from V and 4 bases from J; bases unmatched to any gene: 3. Germline values: CDR1 LNHDA, CDR2 SQIVND (reference sequence). This CDR3 spans 13 amino acids. This CDR3 is CASRSTGGTEAFF. The CDR3 region has the DNA TGTGCCAGTAGATCGACAGGGGGCACTGAAGCTTTCTTT.

The gene calls are TRBV5-1 and TRBJ2-7; TRBD2 aligns across 12 bases. There are 17 residues in the CDR3. V dropped 0 bases and J dropped 3; count of bases not matched to a gene: 7. Per the germline V gene, CDR1 is SGHRS and CDR2 is YFSETQ. CDR3 loop: CASSLELAGGSNYEQYF. The CDR3 DNA reads as TGCGCCAGCAGCTTGGAACTAGCGGGAGGAAGTAACTACGAGCAGTACTTC.

As regards this clone: The junction and the germline gene differ at one end; a read error may be behind it. The V gene is TRBV2, the J gene TRBJ2-2; D is undetermined. The CDR3 covers 14 residues. CDR1 and CDR2 from the germline V gene are SNHLY and FYNNEI. CDR3 amino acids: CASREGWAAGELFF. The CDR3 nucleotides are TGTGCCAGCAGGGAAGGGTGGGCTGCGGGGGAGCTGTTTTTT.

The V call is TRBV6-6, the J call TRBJ2-1, with TRBD2 matching over 10 bases. The CDR3 is made up of 16 amino acids. The V gene's germline CDR1 is MNHNY and CDR2 SVGAGI (reference sequence). The ends lost 7 bases at V and 1 base at J; junction bases unmatched: 7. CDR3 loop: CASKGLAGDSYNEQFF. The CDR3 DNA sequence: TGTGCCAGCAAGGGGCTAGCGGGGGATTCCTACAATGAGCAGTTCTTC.

This clone was seen a single time. The chain is built from TRBV5-5 and TRBJ2-6; unclear D gene. Germline V gene data show CDR1 as SGHKS and CDR2 as YYEKEE (reference sequence). The V end was cut by 1 base, the J end by 2 bases, with 16 bases between. The CDR3 length is 18 residues. The CDR3 sequence: CASSLRVIGVTGANVLTF. CDR3 DNA sequence: TGTGCCAGCAGCTTGCGGGTTATCGGTGTTACTGGGGCCAACGTCCTGACTTTC.

This clone was recorded once. The V call is TRBV20-1, the J call TRBJ2-1, with 8 bases lining up with TRBD2. Germline lookup yields CDR1 DFQATT and CDR2 SNEGSKA (reference sequence). The CDR3 sequence is 11 residues long. In DNA form, the CDR3 reads TGCAGACCGGGGGGGCCCGATGAGCAGTTCTTC. Translating gives CRPGGPDEQFF.

Only one count was recorded for this clone. The chain links TRBV5-6 to TRBJ1-2; 10 bases are a match to TRBD1. The CDR3 is 19 amino acids. Germline V gives CDR1 SGHDT, CDR2 YYEEEE. V lost 1 base and J lost 8; bases outside the gene matches: 20. The CDR3 loop is CASSLQLADDRGRKSGYTF. Written as DNA, the CDR3 is TGTGCCAGCAGCTTGCAGCTTGCTGACGACAGGGGGCGCAAGTCCGGCTACACCTTC. The complete variable domain, with remaining parts taken from reference TRBV5-6 and TRBJ1-2, reads DAGVTQSPTHLIKTRGQQVTLRCSPKSGHDTVSWYQQALGQGPQFIFQYYEEEERQRGNFPDRFSGHQFPNYSSELNVNALLLGDSALYLCASSLQLADDRGRKSGYTFGSGTRLTVV.

The rearrangement links TRBV18 to TRBJ1-2, with 8 bases fitting TRBD1. In germline, CDR1 is KGHSH, CDR2 LQKENI. With V trimmed by 3 bases and J by 2 bases, 2 bases remained unmatched. The CDR3 runs to 14 residues. CDR3 amino acids: CASSPGQGNYGYTF. CDR3 bases: TGTGCCAGCTCACCCGGACAGGGAAACTATGGCTACACCTTC.

CDR3 sequence reads: CASSLVPSGRKGETQYF. The DNA for the CDR3 is TGTGCCAGCAGCCTAGTACCTAGCGGGAGAAAAGGAGAGACCCAGTACTTC. V gene TRBV11-2 combines with J gene TRBJ2-5; TRBD2 aligns across 10 bases. Losses at the gene ends were 5 bases for V and 4 bases for J; bases not matched to a gene: 13. The CDR3 is 17 residues long. Germline-derived CDR1 and CDR2 are SGHAT and FQNNGV.

V usage is TRBV24-1 and J usage is TRBJ2-7, with TRBD1 as a possible D gene (5 bases). The germline V gene has CDR1 KGHDR and CDR2 SFDVKD. Trimming left V 5 bases short and J 4 bases short, with 17 bases between. The CDR3 runs 15 residues. The DNA for the CDR3 is TGTGCCACCAGTGGGGGCCCCGCAAAAGTTTACGAGCAGTACTTC. It yields the protein CATSGGPAKVYEQYF.

CDR3 residues: CASNQGRDYGYTF. For the CDR3, the DNA is TGTGCCAGCAACCAGGGAAGGGATTATGGCTACACCTTC. This chain uses TRBV12-3 or TRBV12-4 with TRBJ1-2; maybe TRBD1 (5 bases). The V end lost 7 bases, the J end lost 5 bases, and 14 bases lay between the germline ends. The CDR3 covers 13 residues.

V is TRBV6-5 and J is TRBJ2-2; 7 bases match TRBD1. Germline V gives CDR1 MNHEY, CDR2 SVGAGI. The ends lost 6 bases at V and 1 base at J; junction bases unmatched: 2. The length of the CDR3 is 14 residues. CDR3 in amino acids: CASRYRGNTGELFF. The CDR3 DNA sequence: TGTGCCAGCAGGTACAGGGGGAACACCGGGGAGCTGTTTTTT.

The rearrangement joins TRBV5-1 to TRBJ2-5; 8 bases map to TRBD1. Looked up from germline, CDR1 is SGHRS and CDR2 is YFSETQ. V was clipped by 4 bases and J by 5 bases; unmatched bases: 4. The CDR3 runs to 13 residues. The chain's CDR3 is CASSQGARETQYF. CDR3 DNA: TGCGCCAGCAGCCAGGGGGCCAGGGAGACCCAGTACTTC.

This chain joins TRBV18 and TRBJ2-7; TRBD1 agrees at 12 bases. The CDR3 covers 14 residues. Germline CDR1 and CDR2: KGHSH and LQKENI. Germline trimming cut 7 bases from V and 7 bases from J; bases unmatched to any gene: 8. The CDR3, as DNA: TGTGCCAGCTTCCCGGGACAGGGGGCTGGGGAGCAGTACTTC. This gives the protein CASFPGQGAGEQYF.

The chain employs TRBV5-1 and TRBJ2-2; 9 bases are shared with TRBD2. CDR1 and CDR2 from the germline V gene are SGHRS and YFSETQ. J lost 7 bases, V lost 6 bases, and 7 bases had no gene match. There are 14 residues in the CDR3. The CDR3 sequence is CASKAGSGSGELFF. As DNA, the CDR3 is TGCGCCAGCAAGGCGGGTAGCGGGAGCGGGGAGCTGTTTTTT.

The rearrangement links TRBV3-1 (or the pseudogene TRBV3-2) to TRBJ1-1, with D hard to call. V lost 6 bases to trimming and J lost 1 base, with 12 bases between them. CDR1 is LGHDT and CDR2 is YNNKEL in the germline V gene (reference sequence). This CDR3 spans 14 amino acids. CDR3 DNA sequence: TGTGCCAGCAGGTTCAGTATCGCGAACACTGAAGCTTTCTTT. This gives the protein CASRFSIANTEAFF.

The rearrangement joins TRBV6-6 to TRBJ1-2, with D possibly being TRBD1 (6 bases). CDR3 length: 13 amino acids. V lost 0 bases and J lost 10, with 12 bases in between. Germline V gives CDR1 MNHNY, CDR2 SVGAGI (reference sequence). The CDR3, as DNA: TGTGCCAGCAGTTACTCTCCGACAGGACTCTACACCTTC. Translation gives CASSYSPTGLYTF.

The chain joins TRBV24-1 to TRBJ2-3, with TRBD1 as a possible D gene (5 bases). The CDR3 covers 15 residues. Germline V CDR1 and CDR2: KGHDR, SFDVKD. V lost 4 bases, J lost 5 bases, and 15 bases lay in between. CDR3 nucleotide sequence: TGTGCCACCAGTGACAGGGAAAACACACGAGATACGCAGTATTTT. It codes for CATSDRENTRDTQYF.

In DNA form, the CDR3 reads TGTGCCAGCAGCCGGGACAGGGGGGGCTACACCTTC. Its translation is CASSRDRGGYTF. The chain couples TRBV5-6 to TRBJ1-2; 11 bases line up with TRBD1. J was trimmed by 8 bases and V by 4 bases; bases with no gene match: 1. The CDR3 extends over 12 amino acids. Germline loops: CDR1 SGHDT, CDR2 YYEEEE.

This clone is judged medium-sized (0.01 to 0.1%). The CDR3 reads CASSLNRGTDTQYF. DNA of the CDR3: TGTGCCAGTAGTTTAAACAGGGGCACAGATACGCAGTATTTT. This chain joins TRBV19 and TRBJ2-3; possible D gene TRBD1, 6 bases. From germline, CDR1 is LNHDA and CDR2 SQIVND (reference sequence). Trimming shortened V by 5 bases and J by 1 base, and 10 bases separated the two germline ends. The CDR3 consists of 14 residues.